This passage covers 22 T cell receptor beta chains from one sample sequenced in a study of tissue T cells after allogeneic stem cell transplantation. Generated by immunoSEQ multiplex PCR, the TCRdb table keeps only in-frame clones and is missing some. The table has about 43,000 clones, roughly 92% seen once; the top ten hold around 3.8%. The sample here was blood, taken before transplantation. These receptors originate from a woman between 35 and 70 years old who later had graft-versus-host disease after an allogeneic stem cell transplant.

This sequence joins TRBV5-6 and TRBJ2-3; 7 bases line up with TRBD2. The CDR3 runs to 15 residues. Germline values: CDR1 SGHDT, CDR2 YYEEEE. V shed 2 bases and J 1 base; nucleotides not matched to a gene: 4. CDR3 amino acids: CASSFPSGRTDTQYF. The CDR3 coding sequence is TGTGCCAGCAGCTTTCCTAGCGGCCGCACAGATACGCAGTATTTT.

The chain carries TRBV5-1 and TRBJ1-2, with TRBD1 as a possible D gene (6 bases). Germline assignment: CDR1 SGHRS and CDR2 YFSETQ. V was trimmed by 4 bases and J by 2 bases, leaving 24 bases between them. There are 18 residues in the CDR3. CDR3 residues: CASSESSAGAGLNYGYTF. CDR3 DNA: TGCGCCAGCAGCGAATCATCGGCAGGGGCGGGTTTAAACTATGGCTACACCTTC.

This clone was found a few times. The chain combines TRBV4-2 with TRBJ2-7, with TRBD2 identical over 10 bases. Germline V gene sequence: CDR1 LGHNA, CDR2 YNFKEQ. The CDR3 is made up of 15 amino acids. Trimming at V came to 5 bases and at J to 2 bases, leaving 6 bases not matched to a gene. CDR3 sequence reads: CASSSGLAETYEQYF. In nucleotides, the CDR3 is TGTGCCAGCAGCTCCGGACTAGCGGAGACCTACGAGCAGTACTTC.

The sample holds one count of this clone. The V gene is TRBV28, the J gene TRBJ1-2; TRBD1 matches 8 bases. Germline V gives CDR1 MDHEN, CDR2 SYDVKM. The CDR3 runs to 15 residues. Trimming removed 6 bases from V and 7 bases from J; junction bases left unmatched: 13. CDR3 loop: CASSDQQGGLGGYTF. The CDR3 region has the DNA TGTGCCAGCAGCGACCAACAGGGGGGATTGGGTGGCTACACCTTC.

Only one count was recorded for this clone. J is TRBJ2-7 and V is TRBV9, with a possible D match to TRBD2 (5 bases). V was pared by 4 bases and J by 3 bases, with 11 bases between. CDR1 is SGDLS, CDR2 YYNGEE, per germline. The CDR3 spans 13 residues. CDR3 in amino acids: CASSLGSNYEQYF. CDR3 coding DNA: TGTGCCAGCAGCCTGGGGAGCAACTACGAGCAGTACTTC.

The J gene is TRBJ1-1, the V gene TRBV2; no reliable D call. The germline CDR1 and CDR2 sequences are SNHLY and FYNNEI. The V gene lost 6 bases and the J gene lost 2 bases, with 13 bases spanning the gap. There are 14 residues in the CDR3. In DNA, the CDR3 is TGTGCCAGCAGGACTGGTTCGCGTAACACTGAAGCTTTCTTT. Translated: CASRTGSRNTEAFF.

To note about this clone: Other DNA sequences in this specimen translate into the identical CDR3. V gene TRBV15 combines with J gene TRBJ2-5; 7 bases fit TRBD1. From germline, CDR1 is LNHNV and CDR2 YYDKDF (reference sequence). The V and J ends lost 0 bases and 3 bases, in that order; junction bases with no gene match: 1. This CDR3 is built from 14 residues. CDR3 bases: TGTGCCACCAGCAGAGATGGGACAGAAGAGACCCAGTACTTC. It codes for CATSRDGTEETQYF.

CDR3 residues: CASRRGLGGYTF. DNA of the CDR3: TGTGCCAGCAGAAGGGGACTAGGCGGCTACACCTTC. The genes are TRBV6-5 and TRBJ1-2; tentative D call: TRBD1 (5 bases). Trimming pared 6 bases from V and 8 bases from J, leaving 13 bases between. The CDR3 is 12 amino acids. The germline V gene encodes CDR1 MNHEY and CDR2 SVGAGI.

The rearrangement links TRBV11-2 to TRBJ2-3; 11 bases line up with TRBD2. In germline, CDR1 is SGHAT, CDR2 FQNNGV. The junction had 6 bases not matched to a gene; V was cut back by 5 bases and J by 2 bases. CDR3 length: 16 residues. CDR3 in DNA: TGTGCCAGCAGCCCGCGACTAGCGGGATCCACAGATACGCAGTATTTT. This codes for CASSPRLAGSTDTQYF. Looking up the rest from reference TRBV11-2 and TRBJ2-3 gives the full variable domain: EAGVAQSPRYKIIEKRQSVAFWCNPISGHATLYWYQQILGQGPKLLIQFQNNGVVDDSQLPKDRFSAERLKGVDSTLKIQPAKLEDSAVYLCASSPRLAGSTDTQYFGPGTRLTVL.

This chain connects TRBV11-2 to TRBJ2-5; D is unresolved. The germline V gene has CDR1 SGHAT and CDR2 FQNNGV. The germline V and J ends were trimmed by 1 base and 1 base, with 4 bases remaining between them. CDR3 length: 13 amino acids. This CDR3 reads CASSLVGQETQYF. The CDR3 DNA sequence: TGTGCCAGCAGCTTAGTTGGCCAAGAGACCCAGTACTTC.

This clone has just a few counts. This sequence joins TRBV5-4 and TRBJ1-2; D is unresolved. Germline loops: CDR1 SGHNT, CDR2 YYREEE (reference sequence). Deletions cut 0 bases from V and 2 bases from J, with 17 bases between. The CDR3 loop spans 17 amino acids. CDR3: CASSLGHGSLGNYGYTF. For the CDR3, the DNA is TGTGCCAGCAGCTTGGGGCACGGGAGCCTGGGCAACTATGGCTACACCTTC.

The chain joins TRBV7-2 to TRBJ2-3; 8 nucleotides agree with TRBD1. Unmatched junction bases numbered 8, after V lost 1 base and J lost 8 bases. CDR3 size: 15 residues. CDR1 is SGHTA, CDR2 FQGNSA, per germline. CDR3 protein: CASSLVRQGIRTQYF. CDR3 DNA: TGTGCCAGCAGCTTAGTTCGACAGGGGATCCGTACGCAGTATTTT.

V is TRBV10-3 and J is TRBJ2-1; weak D call: TRBD2 (5 bases). Per germline, CDR1 ENHRY and CDR2 SYGVKD. V lost 2 bases to trimming and J lost 5 bases, with 19 bases between them. This CDR3 comprises 17 residues. The CDR3 DNA reads TGTGCCATCAGTGAGAGCGGCGGCGTGACTTTCAACAATGAGCAGTTCTTC. Encoded protein: CAISESGGVTFNNEQFF.

The chain joins TRBV6-4 to TRBJ2-7; tentatively, D is TRBD2 (5 bases). There are 15 residues in the CDR3. Germline loops: CDR1 MRHNA, CDR2 SNTAGT. V lost 3 bases and J 3 bases, leaving 15 bases between the germline ends. The CDR3 loop reads CASSEAYGENYEQYF. Written as DNA, the CDR3 is TGTGCCAGCAGTGAGGCTTACGGGGAAAACTACGAGCAGTACTTC.

The V gene is TRBV14, the J gene TRBJ1-4; no clear D gene. Per germline, CDR1 SGHDN and CDR2 FVKESK. The CDR3 is 16 residues long. The V end lost 1 base, the J end lost 2 bases, and 11 bases lay between the germline ends. Written as DNA, the CDR3 is TGTGCCAGCAGCCAAGGTTTCGGGGTGACTAATGAAAAACTGTTTTTT. It is translated as CASSQGFGVTNEKLFF.

This chain links TRBV7-9 with TRBJ2-5; D gene ambiguous. Trimming stripped 4 bases from V and 5 bases from J, with 14 bases between. CDR1 SEHNR and CDR2 FQNEAQ come from the germline V gene (reference sequence). This CDR3 contains 14 residues. As DNA, the CDR3 is TGTGCCAGCAGCTATATGGGGTCGTTGGAGACCCAGTACTTC. Translated, it gives CASSYMGSLETQYF.

The rearrangement joins TRBV6-2 or TRBV6-3 to TRBJ1-5; D gene ambiguous. This CDR3 is built from 15 residues. V lost 2 bases, J lost 7 bases, and 15 bases lay in between. In germline, CDR1 is MNHEY, CDR2 SVGEGT. CDR3 DNA: TGTGCCAGCAGTTACCACGGGGAGGGCGGACAGCCCCAGCATTTT. It codes for CASSYHGEGGQPQHF.

V and J are TRBV30 and TRBJ2-2; a possible D gene is TRBD1 (5 bases). CDR1 and CDR2 from the germline V gene are GTSNPN and SVGIG (reference sequence). The length of the CDR3 is 13 residues. Trimming took off 3 bases at V and 8 bases at J, with 13 bases between the two ends. CDR3 loop: CAWRDAGFGELFF. The DNA of the CDR3 is TGTGCCTGGAGGGACGCAGGGTTTGGGGAGCTGTTTTTT.

This sequence joins TRBV4-2 and TRBJ2-3; the match to TRBD2 covers 7 bases. CDR1 and CDR2 (germline): LGHNA, YNFKEQ. There are 16 residues in the CDR3. The V gene end was trimmed by 4 bases and the J gene end by 3 bases; junction bases not matched to a gene: 10. Written as DNA, the CDR3 is TGTGCCAGCAGCCTAGGACTAGGAGGCGGTACAGATACGCAGTATTTT. Its protein product is CASSLGLGGGTDTQYF.

The rearrangement links TRBV28 to TRBJ1-5; possible D gene TRBD1, 6 bases. CDR3 length: 14 residues. In germline, CDR1 is MDHEN, CDR2 SYDVKM. V shed 6 bases and J shed 2 bases, with 11 bases lying between them. CDR3 nucleotides: TGTGCCAGCAGGAACAGGGTTGGCAATCAGCCCCAGCATTTT. As protein: CASRNRVGNQPQHF. Supplemented by reference TRBV28 and TRBJ1-5, the full variable domain reads DVKVTQSSRYLVKRTGEKVFLECVQDMDHENMFWYRQDPGLGLRLIYFSYDVKMKEKGDIPEGYSVSREKKERFSLILESASTNQTSMYLCASRNRVGNQPQHFGDGTRLSIL.

The V and J genes are TRBV30 and TRBJ1-2; maybe TRBD1 (5 bases). V was trimmed by 2 bases and J by 4 bases, leaving 11 bases between them. The CDR3 is 13 amino acids. The germline V gene encodes CDR1 GTSNPN and CDR2 SVGIG (reference sequence). The CDR3 sequence is CAWSPVDSYGYTF. CDR3 in DNA: TGTGCCTGGAGTCCGGTCGACAGCTATGGCTACACCTTC.

The V gene is TRBV28, the J gene TRBJ1-1, with D possibly TRBD1 on 5 matching bases. The CDR3 has 16 amino acids. The V and J ends lost 5 bases and 1 base respectively, with 17 bases between them. Germline CDR1 and CDR2: MDHEN and SYDVKM. CDR3 nucleotide sequence: TGTGCCAGCAGTCCCTCGAAGGGGTCAGGGAACACTGAAGCTTTCTTT. Translating it yields CASSPSKGSGNTEAFF.